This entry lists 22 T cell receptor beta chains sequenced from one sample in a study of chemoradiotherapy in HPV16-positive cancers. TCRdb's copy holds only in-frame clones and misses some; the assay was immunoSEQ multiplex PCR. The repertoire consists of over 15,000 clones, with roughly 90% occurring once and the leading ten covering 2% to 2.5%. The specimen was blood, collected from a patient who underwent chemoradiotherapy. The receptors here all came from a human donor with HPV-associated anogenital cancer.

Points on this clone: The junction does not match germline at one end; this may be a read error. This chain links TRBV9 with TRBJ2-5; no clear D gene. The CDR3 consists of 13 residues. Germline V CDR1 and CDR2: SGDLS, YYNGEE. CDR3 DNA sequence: TGTGCCAGCAGCGTAATGCCTGAGGAGACCCTGTACTTC. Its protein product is CASSVMPEETLYF.

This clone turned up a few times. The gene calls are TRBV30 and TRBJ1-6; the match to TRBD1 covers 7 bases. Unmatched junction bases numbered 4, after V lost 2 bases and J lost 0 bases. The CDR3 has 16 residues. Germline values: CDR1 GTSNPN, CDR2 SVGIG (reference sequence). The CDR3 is CAWSHSGGSYNSPLHF. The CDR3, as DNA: TGTGCCTGGAGTCATTCAGGGGGCTCCTATAATTCACCCCTCCACTTT.

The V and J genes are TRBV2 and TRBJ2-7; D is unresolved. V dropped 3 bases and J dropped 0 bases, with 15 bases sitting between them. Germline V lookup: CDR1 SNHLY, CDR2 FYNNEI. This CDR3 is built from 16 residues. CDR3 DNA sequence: TGTGCCAGCAGTGATCAATTCGGATCCAGCTCCTACGAGCAGTACTTC. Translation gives CASSDQFGSSSYEQYF.

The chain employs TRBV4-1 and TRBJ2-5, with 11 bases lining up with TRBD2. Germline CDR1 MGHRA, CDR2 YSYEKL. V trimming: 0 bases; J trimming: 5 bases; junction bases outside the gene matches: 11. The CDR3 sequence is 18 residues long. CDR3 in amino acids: CASSQERKLAGEGETQYF. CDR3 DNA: TGCGCCAGCAGCCAAGAGAGGAAACTAGCGGGAGAAGGGGAGACCCAGTACTTC.

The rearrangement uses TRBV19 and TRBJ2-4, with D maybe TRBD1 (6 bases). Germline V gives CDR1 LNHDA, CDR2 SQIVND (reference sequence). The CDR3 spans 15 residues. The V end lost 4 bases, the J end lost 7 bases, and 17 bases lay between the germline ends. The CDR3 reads CASSSAQGWVNIQYF. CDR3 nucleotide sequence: TGTGCCAGTAGTAGTGCACAGGGATGGGTGAACATTCAGTACTTC.

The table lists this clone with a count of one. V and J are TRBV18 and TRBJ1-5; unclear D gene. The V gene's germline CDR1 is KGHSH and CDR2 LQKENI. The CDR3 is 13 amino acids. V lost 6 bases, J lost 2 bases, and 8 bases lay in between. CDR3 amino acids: CASSAGGNQPQHF. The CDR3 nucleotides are TGTGCCAGCTCCGCCGGGGGCAATCAGCCCCAGCATTTT.

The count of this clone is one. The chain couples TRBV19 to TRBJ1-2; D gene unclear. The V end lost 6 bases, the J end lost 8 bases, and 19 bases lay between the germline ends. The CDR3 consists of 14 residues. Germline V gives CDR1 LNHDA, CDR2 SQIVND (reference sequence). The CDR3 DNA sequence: TGTGCCAGTAGCCCACCGATCTCGTCGGGAGGCTACACCTTC. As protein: CASSPPISSGGYTF.

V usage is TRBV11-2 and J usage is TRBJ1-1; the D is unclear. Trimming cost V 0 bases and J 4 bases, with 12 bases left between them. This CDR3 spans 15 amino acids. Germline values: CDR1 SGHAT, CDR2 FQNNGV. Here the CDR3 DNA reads TGTGCCAGCAGCTTAGAGGGCTGGGGAACCACTGAAGCTTTCTTT. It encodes CASSLEGWGTTEAFF.

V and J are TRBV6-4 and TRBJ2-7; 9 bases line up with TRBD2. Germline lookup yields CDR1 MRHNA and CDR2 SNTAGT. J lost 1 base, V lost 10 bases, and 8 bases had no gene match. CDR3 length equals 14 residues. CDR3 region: CATIMTSGSYEQYF. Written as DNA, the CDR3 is TGTGCCACCATAATGACTAGCGGATCCTACGAGCAGTACTTC.

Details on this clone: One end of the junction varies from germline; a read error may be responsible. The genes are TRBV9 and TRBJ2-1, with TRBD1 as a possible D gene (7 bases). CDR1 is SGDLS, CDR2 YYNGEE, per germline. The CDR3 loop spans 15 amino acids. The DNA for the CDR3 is TGTGCCAGCAACGTAGCAGGGGGGCACTACAATGAGCAGTTCTTC. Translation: CASNVAGGHYNEQFF.

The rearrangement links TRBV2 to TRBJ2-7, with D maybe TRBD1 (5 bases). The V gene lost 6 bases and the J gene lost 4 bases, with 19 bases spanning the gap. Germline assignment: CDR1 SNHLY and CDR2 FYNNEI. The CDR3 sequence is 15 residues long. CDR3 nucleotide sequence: TGTGCCAGCAGGTCCCCTAGGGGCAGATTATACGAGCAGTACTTC. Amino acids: CASRSPRGRLYEQYF.

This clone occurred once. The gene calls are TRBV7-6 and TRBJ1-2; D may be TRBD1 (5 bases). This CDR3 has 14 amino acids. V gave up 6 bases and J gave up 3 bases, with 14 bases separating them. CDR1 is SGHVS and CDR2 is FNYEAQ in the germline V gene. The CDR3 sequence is CASSPGRGDYGYTF. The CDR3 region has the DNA TGTGCCAGCAGTCCGGGTCGAGGGGACTATGGCTACACCTTC.

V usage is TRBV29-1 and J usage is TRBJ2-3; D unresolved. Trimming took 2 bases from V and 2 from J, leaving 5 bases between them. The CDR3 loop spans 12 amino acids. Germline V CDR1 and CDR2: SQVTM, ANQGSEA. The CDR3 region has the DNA TGCAGCGTTGAACCGCCCACAGATACGCAGTATTTT. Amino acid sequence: CSVEPPTDTQYF.

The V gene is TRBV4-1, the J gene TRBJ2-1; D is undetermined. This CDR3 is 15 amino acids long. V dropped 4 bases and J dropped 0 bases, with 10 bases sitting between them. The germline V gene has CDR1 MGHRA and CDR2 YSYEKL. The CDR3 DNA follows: TGCGCCAGCAGCCTCTCAGAAAGCTCCTACAATGAGCAGTTCTTC. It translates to CASSLSESSYNEQFF.

In DNA form, the CDR3 reads TGTGCCAGCAGCTTAGAACGGTTTAGGATGGCGGACACTGAAGCTTTCTTT. Its protein is CASSLERFRMADTEAFF. The V and J genes are TRBV7-2 and TRBJ1-1, with no clear D. This CDR3 comprises 17 residues. The ends were cut back, 1 base at V and 3 bases at J, with 18 bases in the middle. Per germline, CDR1 SGHTA and CDR2 FQGNSA.

The CDR3 sequence is CASSSEDRGNTEAFF. The CDR3 nucleotides are TGTGCCAGCAGTTCCGAAGACAGGGGGAACACTGAAGCTTTCTTT. The chain combines TRBV6-6 with TRBJ1-1; 8 bases agree with TRBD1. J was trimmed by 1 base and V by 4 bases; bases with no gene match: 5. Germline-derived CDR1 and CDR2 are MNHNY and SVGAGI (reference sequence). The CDR3 has 15 amino acids.

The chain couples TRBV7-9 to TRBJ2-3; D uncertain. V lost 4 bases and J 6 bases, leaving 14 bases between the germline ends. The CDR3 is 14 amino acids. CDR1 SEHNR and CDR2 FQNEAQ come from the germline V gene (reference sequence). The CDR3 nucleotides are TGTGCCAGCAGCTCCTTGACGGCCAGGGATACGCAGTATTTT. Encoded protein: CASSSLTARDTQYF. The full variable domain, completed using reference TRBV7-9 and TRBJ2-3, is DTGVSQNPRHKITKRGQNVTFRCDPISEHNRLYWYRQTLGQGPEFLTYFQNEAQLEKSRLLSDRFSAERPKGSFSTLEIQRTEQGDSAMYLCASSSLTARDTQYFGPGTRLTVL.

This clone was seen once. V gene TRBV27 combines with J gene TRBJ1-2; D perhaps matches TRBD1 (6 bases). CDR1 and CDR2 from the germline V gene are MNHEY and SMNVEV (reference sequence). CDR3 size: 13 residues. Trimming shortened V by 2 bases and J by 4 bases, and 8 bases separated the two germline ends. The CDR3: CASSLQGFYGYTF. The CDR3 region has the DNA TGTGCCAGCAGTTTACAGGGGTTCTATGGCTACACCTTC.

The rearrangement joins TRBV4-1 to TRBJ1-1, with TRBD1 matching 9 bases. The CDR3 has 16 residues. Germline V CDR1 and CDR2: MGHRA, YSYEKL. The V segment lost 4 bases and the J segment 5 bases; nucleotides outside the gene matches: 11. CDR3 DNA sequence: TGCGCCAGCAGCCCCCCAAGGACAGGGGCGGGAACTGAAGCTTTCTTT. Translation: CASSPPRTGAGTEAFF.

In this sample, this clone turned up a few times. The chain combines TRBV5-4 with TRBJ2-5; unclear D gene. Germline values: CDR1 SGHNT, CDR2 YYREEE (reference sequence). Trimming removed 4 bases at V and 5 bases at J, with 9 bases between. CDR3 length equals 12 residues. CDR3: CASSPFGETQYF. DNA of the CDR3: TGTGCCAGCAGCCCTTTTGGGGAGACCCAGTACTTC. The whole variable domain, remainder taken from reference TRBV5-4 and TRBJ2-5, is ETGVTQSPTHLIKTRGQQVTLRCSSQSGHNTVSWYQQALGQGPQFIFQYYREEENGRGNFPPRFSGLQFPNYSSELNVNALELDDSALYLCASSPFGETQYFGPGTRLLVL.

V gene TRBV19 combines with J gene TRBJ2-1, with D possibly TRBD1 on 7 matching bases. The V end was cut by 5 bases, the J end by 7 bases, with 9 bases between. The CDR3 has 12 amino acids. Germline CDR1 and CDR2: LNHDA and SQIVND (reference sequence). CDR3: CASSQGGNEQFF. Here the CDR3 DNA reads TGTGCCAGTAGTCAGGGGGGAAATGAGCAGTTCTTC.

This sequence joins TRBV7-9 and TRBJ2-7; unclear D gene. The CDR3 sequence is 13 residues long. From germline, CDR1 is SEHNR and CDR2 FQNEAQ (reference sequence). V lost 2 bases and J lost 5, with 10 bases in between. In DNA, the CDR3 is TGTGCCAGCAGCTTACAAGGCGGCGACGAGCAGTACTTC. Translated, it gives CASSLQGGDEQYF.